This TCR beta chain was sequenced in a study of low-dose radiotherapy and immunotherapy resistance in tumors. Study summary: Each patient was administered nivolumab intravenously at 240 mg, which was a flat dose, every two weeks, along with intravenous ipilimumab at 1 mg/kg every six weeks.

Indicated time point: before trial treatment. Gene-specific TRAV and TRBV primers were used for first-strand cDNA, covering alpha and beta chains. With a V-primer adapter and a constant-region primer, TCRs were amplified for 20 to 25 PCR cycles. Following isolation, mRNA was amplified via in vitro transcription. TCRdb fed the reads into MiXCR, producing one record per CDR3 protein. Here the sample spans some 82,000 distinct CDR3 sequences, around 18% being singletons. This clonotype appeared many times. Germline V gene lookup returns CDR1 SGHRS and CDR2 YFSETQ. Trimming cost V 0 bases and J 4 bases; bases outside gene matches: 2. CDR3 size: 15 residues.

This specimen consisted of PBMCs, obtained before treatment. The receptor's source is a male donor with prostate cancer. V and J are TRBV5-1 and TRBJ2-3; 10 nucleotides match TRBD2. CDR3 DNA: TGCGCCAGCAGCTTGGAGCTAGCGGGGGCAGATACGCAGTATTTT. Protein: CASSLELAGADTQYF.